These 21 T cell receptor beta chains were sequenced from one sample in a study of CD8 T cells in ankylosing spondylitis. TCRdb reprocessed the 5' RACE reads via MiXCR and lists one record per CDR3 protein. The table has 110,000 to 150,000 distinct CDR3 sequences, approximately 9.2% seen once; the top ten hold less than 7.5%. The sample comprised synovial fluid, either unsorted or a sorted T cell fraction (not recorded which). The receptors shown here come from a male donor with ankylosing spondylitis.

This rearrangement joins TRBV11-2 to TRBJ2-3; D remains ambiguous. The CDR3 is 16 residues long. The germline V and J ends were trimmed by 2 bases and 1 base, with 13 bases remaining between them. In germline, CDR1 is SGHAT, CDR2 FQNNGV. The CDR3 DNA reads TGTGCCAGCAGCTTATTGGTAGGGCACGGCACAGATACGCAGTATTTT. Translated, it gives CASSLLVGHGTDTQYF.

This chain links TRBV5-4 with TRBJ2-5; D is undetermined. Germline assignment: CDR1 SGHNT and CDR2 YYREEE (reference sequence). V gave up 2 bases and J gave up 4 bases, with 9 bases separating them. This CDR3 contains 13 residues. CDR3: CASSLKRGETQYF. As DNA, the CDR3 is TGTGCCAGCAGCTTAAAGCGCGGAGAGACCCAGTACTTC.

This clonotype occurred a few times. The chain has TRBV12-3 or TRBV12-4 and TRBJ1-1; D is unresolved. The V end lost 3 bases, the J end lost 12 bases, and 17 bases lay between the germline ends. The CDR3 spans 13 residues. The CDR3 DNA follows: TGTGCCAGCAGTTTTTACTTGGGCGGCGAAACTTTCTTT. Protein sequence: CASSFYLGGETFF.

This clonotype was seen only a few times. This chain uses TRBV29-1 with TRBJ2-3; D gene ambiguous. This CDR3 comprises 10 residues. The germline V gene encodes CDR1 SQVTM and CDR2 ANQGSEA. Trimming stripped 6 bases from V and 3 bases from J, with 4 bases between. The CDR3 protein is CSVGTDTQYF. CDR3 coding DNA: TGCAGCGTCGGGACAGATACGCAGTATTTT.

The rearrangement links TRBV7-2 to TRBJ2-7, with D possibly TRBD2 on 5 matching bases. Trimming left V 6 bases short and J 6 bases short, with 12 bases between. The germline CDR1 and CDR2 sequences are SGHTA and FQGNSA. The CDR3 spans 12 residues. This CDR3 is CASRKSAGEQYF. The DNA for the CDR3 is TGTGCCAGCAGGAAATCGGCGGGCGAGCAGTACTTC. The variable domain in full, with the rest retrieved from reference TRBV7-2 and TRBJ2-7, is GAGVSQSPSNKVTEKGKDVELRCDPISGHTALYWYRQSLGQGLEFLIYFQGNSAPDKSGLPSDRFSAERTGGSVSTLTIQRTQQEDSAVYLCASRKSAGEQYFGPGTRLTVT.

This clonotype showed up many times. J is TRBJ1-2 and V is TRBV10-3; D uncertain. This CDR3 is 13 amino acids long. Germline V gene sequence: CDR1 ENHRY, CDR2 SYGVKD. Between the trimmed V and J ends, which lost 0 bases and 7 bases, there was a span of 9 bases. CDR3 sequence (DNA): TGTGCCATCAGTGAGTCCGGGAATGCTGGCTACACCTTC. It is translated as CAISESGNAGYTF.

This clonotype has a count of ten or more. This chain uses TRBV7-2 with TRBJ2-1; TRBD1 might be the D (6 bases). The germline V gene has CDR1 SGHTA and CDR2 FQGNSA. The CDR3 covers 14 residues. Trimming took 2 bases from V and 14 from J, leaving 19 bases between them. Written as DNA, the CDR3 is TGTGCCAGCAGCTTAAGAGGGGGATGGGACGGAAAGTTCTTC. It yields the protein CASSLRGGWDGKFF.

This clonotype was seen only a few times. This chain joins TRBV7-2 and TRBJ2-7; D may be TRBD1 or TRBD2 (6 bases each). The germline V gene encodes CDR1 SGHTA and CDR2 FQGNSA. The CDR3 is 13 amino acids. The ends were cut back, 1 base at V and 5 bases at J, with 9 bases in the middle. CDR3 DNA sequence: TGTGCCAGCAGCTTAGTGGGGGGCGACGAGCAGTACTTC. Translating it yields CASSLVGGDEQYF.

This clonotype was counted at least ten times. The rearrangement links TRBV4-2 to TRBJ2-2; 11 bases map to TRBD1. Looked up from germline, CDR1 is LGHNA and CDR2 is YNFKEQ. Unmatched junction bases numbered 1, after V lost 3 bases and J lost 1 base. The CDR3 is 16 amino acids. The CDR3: CASSQGTGGNTGELFF. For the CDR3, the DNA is TGTGCCAGCAGCCAGGGGACAGGGGGGAACACCGGGGAGCTGTTTTTT.

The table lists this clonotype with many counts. CDR3 sequence reads: CASSSDRPYYNEQFF. As DNA, the CDR3 is TGCGCCAGCAGCTCGGACAGGCCTTACTACAATGAGCAGTTCTTC. The chain combines TRBV5-1 with TRBJ2-1, with 7 bases matching TRBD1. The CDR3 sequence is 15 residues long. Germline CDR1 reads SGHRS; CDR2 reads YFSETQ. V was clipped by 3 bases and J by 3 bases; unmatched bases: 6. The entire variable domain, with the rest obtained from reference TRBV5-1 and TRBJ2-1, is as follows: KAGVTQTPRYLIKTRGQQVTLSCSPISGHRSVSWYQQTPGQGLQFLFEYFSETQRNKGNFPGRFSGRQFSNSRSEMNVSTLELGDSALYLCASSSDRPYYNEQFFGPGTRLTVL.

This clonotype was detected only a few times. The CDR3 region is CASSTPQGYGYTF. The CDR3, as DNA: TGTGCCAGCAGCACACCACAGGGTTATGGCTACACCTTC. The chain couples TRBV28 to TRBJ1-2, with D maybe TRBD1 (6 bases). Germline assignment: CDR1 MDHEN and CDR2 SYDVKM. CDR3 length: 13 residues. V was clipped by 6 bases and J by 5 bases, with 13 bases between them.

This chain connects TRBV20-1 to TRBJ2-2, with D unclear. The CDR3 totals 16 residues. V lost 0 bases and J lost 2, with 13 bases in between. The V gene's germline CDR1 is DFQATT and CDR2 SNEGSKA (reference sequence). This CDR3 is CSARDSTGLNTGELFF. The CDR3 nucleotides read TGCAGTGCTAGAGATTCTACGGGTCTTAACACCGGGGAGCTGTTTTTT.

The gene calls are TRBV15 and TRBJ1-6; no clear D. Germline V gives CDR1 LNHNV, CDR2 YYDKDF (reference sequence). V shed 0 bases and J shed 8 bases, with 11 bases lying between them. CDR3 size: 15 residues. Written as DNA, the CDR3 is TGTGCCACCAGCAGAGATTGGGTAGAGGATTCACCCCTCCACTTT. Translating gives CATSRDWVEDSPLHF.

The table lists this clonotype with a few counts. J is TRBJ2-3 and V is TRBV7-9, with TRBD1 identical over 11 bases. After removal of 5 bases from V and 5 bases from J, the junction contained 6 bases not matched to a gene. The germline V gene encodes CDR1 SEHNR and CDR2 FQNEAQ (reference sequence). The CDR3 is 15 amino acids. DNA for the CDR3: TGTGCCAGCAGCAGCGGGACAGGGGGGAGAGATACGCAGTATTTT. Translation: CASSSGTGGRDTQYF.

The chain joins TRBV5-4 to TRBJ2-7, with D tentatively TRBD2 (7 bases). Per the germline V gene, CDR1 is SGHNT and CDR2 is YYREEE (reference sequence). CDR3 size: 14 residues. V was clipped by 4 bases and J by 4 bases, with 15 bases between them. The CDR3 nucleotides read TGTGCCAGCAGCGGGGGGGCGGATACTTACGAGCAGTACTTC. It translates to CASSGGADTYEQYF.

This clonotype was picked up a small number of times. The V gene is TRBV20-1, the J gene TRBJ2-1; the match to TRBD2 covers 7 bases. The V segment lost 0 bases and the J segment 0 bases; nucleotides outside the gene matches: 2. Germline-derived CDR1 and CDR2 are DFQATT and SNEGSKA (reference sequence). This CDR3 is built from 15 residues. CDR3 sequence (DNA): TGCAGTGCTAGAGATACTAGCGACTCCTACAATGAGCAGTTCTTC. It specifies CSARDTSDSYNEQFF.

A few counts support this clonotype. CDR3 amino acids: CASSRIEELGEAFF. CDR3 DNA: TGTGCCAGCAGCCGTATAGAAGAATTGGGTGAAGCTTTCTTT. The rearrangement links TRBV28 to TRBJ1-1; D unclear. The CDR3 runs 14 residues. The V end was cut by 6 bases, the J end by 7 bases, with 18 bases between. The germline gives CDR1 MDHEN, CDR2 SYDVKM.

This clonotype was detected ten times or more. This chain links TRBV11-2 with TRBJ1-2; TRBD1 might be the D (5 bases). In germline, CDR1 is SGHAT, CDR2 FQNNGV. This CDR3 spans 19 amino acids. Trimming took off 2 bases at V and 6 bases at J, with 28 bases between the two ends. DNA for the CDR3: TGTGCCAGCAGCTTAATTGTGCCGATGGACGGGGGTTGGATGGATGGCTACACCTTC. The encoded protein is CASSLIVPMDGGWMDGYTF.

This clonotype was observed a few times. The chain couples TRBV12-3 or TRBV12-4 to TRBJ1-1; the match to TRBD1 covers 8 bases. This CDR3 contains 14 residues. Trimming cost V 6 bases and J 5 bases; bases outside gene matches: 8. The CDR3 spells CASSRGQGWTEAFF. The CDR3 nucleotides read TGTGCCAGCAGCCGTGGACAGGGATGGACTGAAGCTTTCTTT.

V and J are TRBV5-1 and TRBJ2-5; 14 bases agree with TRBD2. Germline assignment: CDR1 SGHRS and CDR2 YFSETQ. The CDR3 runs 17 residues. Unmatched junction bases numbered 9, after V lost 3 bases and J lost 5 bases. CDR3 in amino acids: CASSSLGLAGAGETQYF. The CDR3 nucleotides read TGCGCCAGCAGCTCTTTGGGACTAGCGGGAGCAGGGGAGACCCAGTACTTC. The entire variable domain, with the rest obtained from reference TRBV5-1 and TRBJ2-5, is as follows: KAGVTQTPRYLIKTRGQQVTLSCSPISGHRSVSWYQQTPGQGLQFLFEYFSETQRNKGNFPGRFSGRQFSNSRSEMNVSTLELGDSALYLCASSSLGLAGAGETQYFGPGTRLLVL.

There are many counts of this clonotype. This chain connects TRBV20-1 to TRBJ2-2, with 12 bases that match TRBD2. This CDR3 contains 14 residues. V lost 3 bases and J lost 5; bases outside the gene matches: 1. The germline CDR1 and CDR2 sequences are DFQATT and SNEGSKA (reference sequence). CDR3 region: CSASGTSGTGELFF. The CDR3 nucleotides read TGCAGTGCTAGCGGGACTAGCGGGACCGGGGAGCTGTTTTTT.